This passage covers 23 T cell receptor beta chains from one sample sequenced in a study of blood T cell repertoires in COVID-19. Produced via immunoSEQ multiplex PCR; TCRdb's table is partial and in-frame only. This sample has fewer than 200,000 clones, with approximately 82% found just once. Material: PBMCs or T cells enriched from blood (not recorded which). The source is a woman between 50 and 59 years old in a cohort exposed to, infected with or recovered from COVID-19 (not recorded which).

The chain couples TRBV28 to TRBJ2-7; 7 nucleotides agree with TRBD1. CDR3 size: 15 residues. V was clipped by 5 bases and J by 5 bases; unmatched bases: 12. From germline, CDR1 is MDHEN and CDR2 SYDVKM. The CDR3 protein is CASSPTGPAFNEQYF. CDR3 DNA sequence: TGTGCCAGCAGTCCGACAGGGCCCGCGTTTAACGAGCAGTACTTC.

V gene TRBV4-3 combines with J gene TRBJ1-1; D call uncertain. V lost 4 bases and J 1 base, leaving 13 bases between the germline ends. The CDR3 loop spans 15 amino acids. Germline V gene data show CDR1 as LGHNA and CDR2 as YSLEER. The DNA for the CDR3 is TGCGCCAGCAGCCCAAGCTCGGAGGGGAACACTGAAGCTTTCTTT. Protein sequence: CASSPSSEGNTEAFF.

The rearrangement uses TRBV11-2 and TRBJ1-2; perhaps TRBD1 as D (5 bases). Germline V CDR1 and CDR2: SGHAT, FQNNGV. The CDR3 contains 15 residues. Trimming took 0 bases from V and 7 from J, leaving 15 bases between them. The CDR3 nucleotides read TGTGCCAGCAGCTTAGATCCACAGGAGATCGGTGGCTACACCTTC. The encoded protein is CASSLDPQEIGGYTF.

CDR3 sequence: CASPDRAGANVLTF. CDR3 nucleotides: TGTGCCAGCCCTGACAGGGCTGGGGCCAACGTCCTGACTTTC. The chain has TRBV18 and TRBJ2-6; 7 nucleotides align to TRBD1. Germline assignment: CDR1 KGHSH and CDR2 LQKENI. The CDR3 runs 14 residues. J was trimmed by 2 bases and V by 8 bases; bases with no gene match: 3.

The chain couples TRBV28 to TRBJ2-5, with D tentatively TRBD2 (7 bases). Trimming removed 5 bases at V and 4 bases at J, with 17 bases between. The germline gives CDR1 MDHEN, CDR2 SYDVKM. The CDR3 has 15 residues. The CDR3 sequence: CASSTRGGGTETQYF. CDR3 nucleotides: TGTGCCAGCAGTACCAGAGGGGGGGGTACAGAGACCCAGTACTTC.

The chain recombines TRBV21-1 with TRBJ1-2; the DNA was not used to check the table's D call, TRBD1. TRBV21-1 is noted as a pseudogene. The CDR3 extends over 17 amino acids. Written as DNA, the CDR3 is TGTGCCAGCAGGTTGGACAGCCCGTATGACACTAACTATGGCTACACCTTC. It yields the protein CASRLDSPYDTNYGYTF.

V gene TRBV19 combines with J gene TRBJ2-5; possibly TRBD2 for D (5 bases). The germline V gene has CDR1 LNHDA and CDR2 SQIVND (reference sequence). V was shortened by 4 bases and J by 1 base, with 10 bases between the two germline ends. The CDR3 is made up of 14 amino acids. The CDR3 bases are TGTGCCAGTAGTACCCGACTAAGCCAAGAGACCCAGTACTTC. This encodes CASSTRLSQETQYF.

The chain recombines TRBV7-2 with TRBJ2-1; D is perhaps TRBD2 (7 bases). Trimming removed 2 bases from V and 4 bases from J, with 15 bases in between. Germline V CDR1 and CDR2: SGHTA, FQGNSA. The CDR3 loop spans 16 amino acids. This CDR3 is CASSLRGGERYNEQFF. CDR3 nucleotides: TGTGCCAGCAGCTTAAGAGGGGGGGAAAGATACAATGAGCAGTTCTTC.

V is TRBV6-1 and J is TRBJ2-1; TRBD2 matches at 9 bases. Germline V gene lookup returns CDR1 MNHNS and CDR2 SASEGT. Germline trimming cut 2 bases from V and 7 bases from J; bases unmatched to any gene: 6. The CDR3 sequence is 15 residues long. CDR3 loop: CASSELAGPWNEQFF. The CDR3 nucleotides are TGTGCCAGCAGTGAACTAGCGGGACCTTGGAATGAGCAGTTCTTC.

The gene calls are TRBV7-2 and TRBJ1-1; 7 positions agree with TRBD1. CDR1 and CDR2 from the germline V gene are SGHTA and FQGNSA. CDR3 length: 16 amino acids. Germline trimming cut 2 bases from V and 0 bases from J; bases unmatched to any gene: 6. CDR3 amino acids: CASSLSRDRVNTEAFF. CDR3 DNA: TGTGCCAGCAGCTTAAGCCGGGACAGAGTGAACACTGAAGCTTTCTTT.

This clone was found once. This rearrangement joins TRBV2 to TRBJ2-5, with 7 bases identical to TRBD2. Trimming cost V 7 bases and J 5 bases; bases outside gene matches: 19. Germline V lookup: CDR1 SNHLY, CDR2 FYNNEI. This CDR3 is built from 17 residues. The CDR3 DNA follows: TGTGCCAGCAAGCGGGGTGGTGTACTAGGTCGGTCTGAGACCCAGTACTTC. Translated: CASKRGGVLGRSETQYF.

The gene calls are TRBV15 and TRBJ2-5; TRBD1 aligns across 9 bases. The CDR3 spans 14 residues. Germline trimming cut 1 base from V and 4 bases from J; bases unmatched to any gene: 1. Germline loops: CDR1 LNHNV, CDR2 YYDKDF (reference sequence). The CDR3 coding sequence is TGTGCCACCAGCAGAGGGACAGGGGTAGAGACCCAGTACTTC. Protein sequence: CATSRGTGVETQYF.

With regard to this clone: Other DNA sequences in the same sample also yield this CDR3. The chain links TRBV5-4 to TRBJ1-1; D is possibly TRBD1 (5 bases). V lost 2 bases and J lost 1, with 6 bases in between. Germline CDR1 is SGHNT and CDR2 is YYREEE (reference sequence). CDR3 length: 13 amino acids. CDR3 in DNA: TGTGCCAGCAGCTTAAGGGGGAACACTGAAGCTTTCTTT. Its protein product is CASSLRGNTEAFF.

This chain joins TRBV29-1 and TRBJ2-1; tentatively, D is TRBD2 (5 bases). The CDR3 is 12 amino acids. Trimming stripped 7 bases from V and 1 base from J, with 8 bases between. Germline CDR1 and CDR2: SQVTM and ANQGSEA. The CDR3 nucleotides read TGCAGCGGTGGGGAGTCCTACAATGAGCAGTTCTTC. It specifies CSGGESYNEQFF.

This clone has only a few counts. The chain is built from TRBV27 and TRBJ1-2; no clear D. The CDR3 consists of 12 residues. Germline lookup yields CDR1 MNHEY and CDR2 SMNVEV (reference sequence). The V end lost 6 bases, the J end lost 2 bases, and 7 bases lay between the germline ends. The CDR3 coding sequence is TGTGCCAGCAGCTCCCTGAACTATGGCTACACCTTC. Its translation is CASSSLNYGYTF.

The chain has TRBV19 and TRBJ1-5; the D gene is possibly TRBD1 (5 bases). The CDR3 is 13 amino acids. CDR1 and CDR2 from the germline V gene are LNHDA and SQIVND (reference sequence). V shed 4 bases and J shed 6 bases, with 10 bases lying between them. CDR3 DNA: TGTGCCAGTAGTAGGAGCGGGGGTCAGCCCCAGCATTTT. This sequence encodes CASSRSGGQPQHF.

The genes are TRBV29-1 and TRBJ2-2; 7 bases agree with TRBD1. This CDR3 region has 16 residues. V gave up 6 bases and J gave up 0 bases; unmatched junction bases: 10. The germline CDR1 and CDR2 sequences are SQVTM and ANQGSEA. In DNA form, the CDR3 reads TGCAGCGTCGTCCTGGTGGACAGGACGAACACCGGGGAGCTGTTTTTT. This translates into CSVVLVDRTNTGELFF.

The chain joins TRBV28 to TRBJ2-3; 14 positions agree with TRBD2. This CDR3 contains 16 residues. Germline CDR1 reads MDHEN; CDR2 reads SYDVKM. The V gene end was trimmed by 6 bases and the J gene end by 6 bases; junction bases not matched to a gene: 8. The DNA of the CDR3 is TGTGCCAGCAGCAAGACTAGCGGGAGGGCCCGGGATACGCAGTATTTT. It codes for CASSKTSGRARDTQYF.

This chain joins TRBV19 and TRBJ2-1, with D maybe TRBD2 (6 bases). CDR1 is LNHDA and CDR2 is SQIVND in the germline V gene (reference sequence). V was shortened by 1 base and J by 0 bases, with 10 bases between the two germline ends. This CDR3 region has 16 residues. DNA of the CDR3: TGTGCCAGTAGTATAGGGACTACCAGCTCCTACAATGAGCAGTTCTTC. Amino acid sequence: CASSIGTTSSYNEQFF.

This clone has only a few counts. The chain uses TRBV28 and TRBJ1-3; weak D call: TRBD1 (5 bases). V was pared by 7 bases and J by 1 base, with 14 bases between. Germline CDR1 MDHEN, CDR2 SYDVKM. The CDR3 totals 15 residues. The DNA for the CDR3 is TGTGCCAGCACCTTGGGGGGGAGTTCTGGAAACACCATATATTTT. Residues: CASTLGGSSGNTIYF.

The rearrangement joins TRBV6-5 to TRBJ1-1; TRBD1 is a possible D gene (5 bases). The CDR3 has 13 amino acids. Germline V gene data show CDR1 as MNHEY and CDR2 as SVGAGI. The germline V and J ends were trimmed by 4 bases and 4 bases, with 10 bases remaining between them. For the CDR3, the DNA is TGTGCCAGCAGTTCCAGGGCTGGCACTGAAGCTTTCTTT. Translation gives CASSSRAGTEAFF.

The chain combines TRBV11-2 with TRBJ2-7, with 10 bases identical to TRBD2. The ends lost 1 base at V and 1 base at J; junction bases unmatched: 7. CDR1 and CDR2 from the germline V gene are SGHAT and FQNNGV. The CDR3 consists of 17 residues. Written as DNA, the CDR3 is TGTGCCAGCAGCTTAGTTAGTGCTAGCGGGAGTTCCTACGAGCAGTACTTC. Protein: CASSLVSASGSSYEQYF.

The chain employs TRBV28 and TRBJ2-2; no definite D call. The CDR3 sequence is 14 residues long. V shed 6 bases and J shed 2 bases, with 10 bases lying between them. Germline CDR1 and CDR2: MDHEN and SYDVKM. CDR3 sequence reads: CASRSGSNTGELFF. The CDR3 DNA reads as TGTGCCAGCAGGTCCGGGTCTAACACCGGGGAGCTGTTTTTT.